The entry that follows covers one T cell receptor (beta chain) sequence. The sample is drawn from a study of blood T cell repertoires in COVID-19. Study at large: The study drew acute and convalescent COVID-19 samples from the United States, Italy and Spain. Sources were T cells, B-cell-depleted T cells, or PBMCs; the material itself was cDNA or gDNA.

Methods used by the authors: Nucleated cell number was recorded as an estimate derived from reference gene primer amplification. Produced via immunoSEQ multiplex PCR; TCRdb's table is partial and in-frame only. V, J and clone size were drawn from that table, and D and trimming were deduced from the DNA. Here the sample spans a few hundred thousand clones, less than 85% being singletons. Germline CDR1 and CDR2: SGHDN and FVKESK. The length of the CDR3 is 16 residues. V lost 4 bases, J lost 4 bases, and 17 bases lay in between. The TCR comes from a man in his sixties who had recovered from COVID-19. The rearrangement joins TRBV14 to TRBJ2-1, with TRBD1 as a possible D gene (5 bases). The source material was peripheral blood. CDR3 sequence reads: CASSPGRGHAYNEQFF. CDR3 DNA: TGTGCCAGCAGCCCAGGTAGAGGACACGCATACAATGAGCAGTTCTTC. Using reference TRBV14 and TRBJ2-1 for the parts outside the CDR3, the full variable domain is EAGVTQFPSHSVIEKGQTVTLRCDPISGHDNLYWYRRVMGKEIKFLLHFVKESKQDESGMPNNRFLAERTGGTYSTLKVQPAELEDSGVYFCASSPGRGHAYNEQFFGPGTRLTVL.